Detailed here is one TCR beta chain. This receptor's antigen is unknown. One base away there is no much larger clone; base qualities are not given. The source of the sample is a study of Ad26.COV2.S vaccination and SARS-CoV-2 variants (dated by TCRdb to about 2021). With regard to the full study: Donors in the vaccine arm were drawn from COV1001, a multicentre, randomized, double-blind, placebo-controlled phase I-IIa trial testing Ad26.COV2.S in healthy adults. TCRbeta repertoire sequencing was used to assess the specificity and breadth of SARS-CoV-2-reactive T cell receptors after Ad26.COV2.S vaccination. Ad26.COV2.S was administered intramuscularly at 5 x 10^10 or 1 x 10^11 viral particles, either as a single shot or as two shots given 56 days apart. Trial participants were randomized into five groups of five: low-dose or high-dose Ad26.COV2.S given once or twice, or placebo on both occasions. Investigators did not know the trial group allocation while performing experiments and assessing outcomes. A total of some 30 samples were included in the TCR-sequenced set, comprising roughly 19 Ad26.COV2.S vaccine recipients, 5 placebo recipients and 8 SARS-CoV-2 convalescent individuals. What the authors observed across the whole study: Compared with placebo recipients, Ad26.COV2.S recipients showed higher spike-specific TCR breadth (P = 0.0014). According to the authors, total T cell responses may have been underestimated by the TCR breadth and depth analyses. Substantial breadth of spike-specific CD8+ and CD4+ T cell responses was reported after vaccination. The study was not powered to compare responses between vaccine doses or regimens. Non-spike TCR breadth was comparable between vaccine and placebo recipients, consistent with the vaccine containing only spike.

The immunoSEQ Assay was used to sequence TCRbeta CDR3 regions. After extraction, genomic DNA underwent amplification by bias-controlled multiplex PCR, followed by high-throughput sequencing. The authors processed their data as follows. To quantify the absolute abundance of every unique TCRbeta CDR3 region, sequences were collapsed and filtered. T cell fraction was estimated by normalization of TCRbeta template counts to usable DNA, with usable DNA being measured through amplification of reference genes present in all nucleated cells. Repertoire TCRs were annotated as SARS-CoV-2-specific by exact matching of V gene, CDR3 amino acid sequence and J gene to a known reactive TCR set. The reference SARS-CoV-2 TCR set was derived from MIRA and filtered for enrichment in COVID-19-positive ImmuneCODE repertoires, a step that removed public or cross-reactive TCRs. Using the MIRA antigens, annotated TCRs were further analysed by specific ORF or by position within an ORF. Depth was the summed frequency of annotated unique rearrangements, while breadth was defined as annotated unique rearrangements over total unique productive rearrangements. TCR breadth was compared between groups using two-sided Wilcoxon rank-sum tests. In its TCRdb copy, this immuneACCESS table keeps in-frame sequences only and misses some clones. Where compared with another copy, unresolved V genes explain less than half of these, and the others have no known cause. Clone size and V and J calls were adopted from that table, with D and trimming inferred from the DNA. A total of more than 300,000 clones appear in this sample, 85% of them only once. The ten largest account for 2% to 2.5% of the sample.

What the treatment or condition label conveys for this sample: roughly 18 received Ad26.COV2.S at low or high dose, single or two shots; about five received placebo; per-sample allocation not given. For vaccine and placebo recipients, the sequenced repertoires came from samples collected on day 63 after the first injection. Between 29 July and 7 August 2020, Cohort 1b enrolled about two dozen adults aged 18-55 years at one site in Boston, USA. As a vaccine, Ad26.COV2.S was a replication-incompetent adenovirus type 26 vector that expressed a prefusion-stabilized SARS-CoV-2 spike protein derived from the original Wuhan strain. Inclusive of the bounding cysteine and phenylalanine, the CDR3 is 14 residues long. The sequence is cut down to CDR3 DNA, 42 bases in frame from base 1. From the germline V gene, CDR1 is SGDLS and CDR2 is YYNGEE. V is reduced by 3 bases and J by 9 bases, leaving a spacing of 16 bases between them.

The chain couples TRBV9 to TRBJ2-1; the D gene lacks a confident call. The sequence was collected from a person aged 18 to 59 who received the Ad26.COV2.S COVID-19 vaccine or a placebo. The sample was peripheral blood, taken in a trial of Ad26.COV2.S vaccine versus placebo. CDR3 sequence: CASSGTFLGGEQFF. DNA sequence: TGTGCCAGCAGCGGAACTTTCCTAGGTGGTGAGCAGTTCTTC.